These 11 T cell receptor beta chains share one sample of origin, sequenced in a study of blood T cell repertoires in COVID-19. Assay used: immunoSEQ multiplex PCR; TCRdb lists only in-frame clones, some missing. The sample has some 150,000 clones; over 80% are singletons. Sequenced sample: PBMCs or T cells enriched from blood (not recorded which). These receptors came from a woman aged 40 to 49 who had recovered from COVID-19.

The chain joins TRBV7-9 to TRBJ2-1, with 8 bases aligning to TRBD1. Trimming at V came to 5 bases and at J to 10 bases, leaving 1 base not matched to a gene. The CDR3 has 11 residues. Germline CDR1 SEHNR, CDR2 FQNEAQ (reference sequence). The CDR3 loop reads CASSRTGEQFF. The CDR3 DNA reads as TGTGCCAGCAGCCGGACAGGGGAGCAGTTCTTC.

The chain carries TRBV2 and TRBJ2-2; 12 bases are shared with TRBD2. Germline CDR1 SNHLY, CDR2 FYNNEI. This CDR3 region has 17 residues. Germline trimming cut 5 bases from V and 4 bases from J; bases unmatched to any gene: 8. The CDR3 loop is CASSPYLAGGGTGELFF. For the CDR3, the DNA is TGTGCCAGCAGTCCATATCTAGCGGGAGGGGGCACCGGGGAGCTGTTTTTT.

The chain has TRBV27 and TRBJ1-5; D call uncertain. Germline V lookup: CDR1 MNHEY, CDR2 SMNVEV (reference sequence). V was clipped by 6 bases and J by 1 base, with 13 bases between them. This CDR3 spans 15 amino acids. The CDR3, as DNA: TGTGCCAGCAGCCACTTGGTCGGGAGCAATCAGCCCCAGCATTTT. Protein sequence: CASSHLVGSNQPQHF.

The V gene is TRBV7-9, the J gene TRBJ2-2, with a possible D match to TRBD2 (6 bases). Deletions cut 8 bases from V and 5 bases from J, with 15 bases between. The CDR3 totals 14 residues. Germline CDR1 reads SEHNR; CDR2 reads FQNEAQ (reference sequence). The DNA for the CDR3 is TGTGCCAGCTTCAGACTAGAAGGGACCGGGGAGCTGTTTTTT. It specifies CASFRLEGTGELFF.

The V gene is TRBV9, the J gene TRBJ2-7; D is perhaps TRBD2 (5 bases). V was cut by 0 bases and J by 3 bases, with 10 bases left in between. CDR3 length equals 14 residues. Germline assignment: CDR1 SGDLS and CDR2 YYNGEE. The CDR3, as DNA: TGTGCCAGCAGCGTAGGAGTGGGAGACTACGAGCAGTACTTC. Translated: CASSVGVGDYEQYF. Full variable domain (outside the CDR3, taken from reference TRBV9 and TRBJ2-7): DSGVTQTPKHLITATGQRVTLRCSPRSGDLSVYWYQQSLDQGLQFLIQYYNGEERAKGNILERFSAQQFPDLHSELNLSSLELGDSALYFCASSVGVGDYEQYFGPGTRLTVT.

The CDR3 here is CASSPPQGKEQFF. Written as DNA, the CDR3 is TGTGCCAGCTCACCACCGCAGGGAAAGGAGCAGTTCTTC. The rearrangement uses TRBV18 and TRBJ2-1, with TRBD1 as a possible D gene (5 bases). The ends were cut back, 0 bases at V and 10 bases at J, with 10 bases in the middle. Germline V gene lookup returns CDR1 KGHSH and CDR2 LQKENI. The CDR3 length is 13 residues.

The V call is TRBV6-2 or TRBV6-3, the J call TRBJ2-3; 11 nucleotides agree with TRBD2. Losses at the gene ends were 6 bases for V and 4 bases for J; bases not matched to a gene: 6. This CDR3 is 15 amino acids long. The germline V gene encodes CDR1 MNHEY and CDR2 SVGEGT. The CDR3 nucleotides are TGTGCCAGCAGCAAACTAGCGGGAGCCGCAGATACGCAGTATTTT. Protein sequence: CASSKLAGAADTQYF.

The chain couples TRBV6-1 to TRBJ2-7, with 8 bases matching TRBD1. The germline V gene encodes CDR1 MNHNS and CDR2 SASEGT. V was pared by 3 bases and J by 2 bases, with 3 bases of the junction left unmatched. There are 14 residues in the CDR3. This CDR3 is CASSEDRVAYEQYF. Written as DNA, the CDR3 is TGTGCCAGCAGTGAGGACAGGGTAGCCTACGAGCAGTACTTC.

This chain joins TRBV12-3 or TRBV12-4 and TRBJ1-2; D gene unclear. The CDR3 has 13 amino acids. Trimming took 7 bases from V and 4 from J, leaving 13 bases between them. In nucleotides, the CDR3 is TGTGCCAGCACCGTCCGGGGTAGCTATGGCTACACCTTC. Residues: CASTVRGSYGYTF.

The chain employs TRBV4-2 and TRBJ1-2; TRBD1 might be the D (5 bases). The germline V and J ends were trimmed by 2 bases and 4 bases, with 17 bases remaining between them. The CDR3 loop spans 16 amino acids. The germline gives CDR1 LGHNA, CDR2 YNFKEQ. CDR3 bases: TGTGCCAGCAGCCAATACCAACAGGAGGGGATCTATGGCTACACCTTC. Its protein product is CASSQYQQEGIYGYTF.

This CDR3 is CASSRGLAGEADTQYF. As DNA, the CDR3 is TGTGCCAGCAGCCGTGGATTAGCGGGAGAGGCAGATACGCAGTATTTT. The chain carries TRBV7-8 and TRBJ2-3, with 9 bases that match TRBD2. Looked up from germline, CDR1 is SGHVS and CDR2 is FQNEAQ. The CDR3 loop spans 16 amino acids. V lost 5 bases and J lost 4; bases outside the gene matches: 10.